A selection of T cell receptor beta chains follows, all from one sample in a study of blood T cell repertoires in COVID-19. Clones were sequenced by immunoSEQ multiplex PCR, and TCRdb holds only the in-frame ones, with some missing. The data show roughly 100,000 clones, 90% to 95% seen once. The sequenced sample was peripheral blood. The receptors originated from a human donor in a cohort sampled during active COVID-19. CDR3s include the opening cysteine and the closing phenylalanine or tryptophan. D genes are given only for firm matches. Expanded clones get a size class; other rows say once, few or many, or leave the size out.

J,size,V,D,DNA,CDR3
TRBJ1-5,-,TRBV15,TRBD1,TGTGCCACCAGCTGGACAGGGGGCGGTCAGCCCCAGCATTTT,CATSWTGGGQPQHF
TRBJ2-1,-,TRBV29-1,TRBD2,TGCAGCGCGCTAGCGGTGTCCTACAATGAGCAGTTCTTC,CSALAVSYNEQFF
TRBJ1-1,once,TRBV6-5,-,TGTGCCAGCAGTTATAAGTCGGGGTCGAGAGCTTTCTTT,CASSYKSGSRAFF
TRBJ2-7,-,TRBV5-1,TRBD2,TGCGCCAGCAGCTTGGCGTGGGCAGCCCGGGAGGGGCAGTACTTC,CASSLAWAAREGQYF
TRBJ1-3,-,TRBV6-5,-,TGTGCCAGCAGTTACGACAGGAGCTCTGGAAACACCATATATTTT,CASSYDRSSGNTIYF
TRBJ2-7,-,TRBV7-8,TRBD1,TGTGCCAGCAGCTTAGGAGCAGGGGGCTACGAGCAGTACTTC,CASSLGAGGYEQYF
TRBJ2-7,-,TRBV5-4,TRBD1,TGTGCCAGCAGCTCGACCGACAGGGAATTCCACGAGCAGTACTTC,CASSSTDREFHEQYF
TRBJ1-1,few,TRBV28,TRBD1,TGTGCCAGCAGTTTGGCTGGACAGGGGAACACTGAAGCTTTCTTT,CASSLAGQGNTEAFF
TRBJ2-2,-,TRBV7-9,TRBD2,TGTGCCAGCAGTCGGACTAGCGGGGCCGGGGAGCTGTTTTTT,CASSRTSGAGELFF
TRBJ1-1,-,TRBV29-1,TRBD1,TGCAGCGTTATGGACAGGATGAACACTGAAGCTTTCTTT,CSVMDRMNTEAFF
TRBJ2-1,-,TRBV19,TRBD2,TGTGCCAGTAGTTTTCCCCAAGCGGGGGGGTACAATGAGCAGTTCTTC,CASSFPQAGGYNEQFF
TRBJ2-2,-,TRBV6-2/TRBV6-3,-,TGTGCCAGCAGCCCCTTGGCGGCGAACACCGGGGAGCTGTTTTTT,CASSPLAANTGELFF
TRBJ2-3,once,TRBV10-1,-,TGCGCCAGCAGTGACAGGTCTAAAACAGATACGCAGTATTTT,CASSDRSKTDTQYF
TRBJ2-5,-,TRBV6-6,-,TGTGCCAGCAGTTACTCGCCAGCGGGCCAAGAGACCCAGTACTTC,CASSYSPAGQETQYF
TRBJ2-4,once,TRBV9,TRBD2,TGTGCCAGCAGCGTAGAGGGACTAGCGGGGGGGCTTTGGAACATTCAGTACTTC,CASSVEGLAGGLWNIQYF
TRBJ2-5,-,TRBV7-9,-,TGTGCCAGCAGTCTATATAGCGGAGAGACCCAGTACTTC,CASSLYSGETQYF
TRBJ1-4,few,TRBV28,-,TGTGCCAGCAGGTACAGAAATGAAAAACTGTTTTTT,CASRYRNEKLFF
TRBJ1-5,-,TRBV6-2/TRBV6-3,-,TGTGCCAGCAGTTGCTCCTCAGGGTCCTACAATCAGCCCCAGCATTTT,CASSCSSGSYNQPQHF
TRBJ1-2,-,TRBV5-1,-,TGCGCCAGCAGCCCGGCGGCGGGGGGCGATGGCTACACCTTC,CASSPAAGGDGYTF
TRBJ2-2,-,TRBV9,TRBD2,TGTGCCAGCAGCGAACTAGCGGGGGGGCAAGGAGTGAGGACCGGGGAGCTGTTTTTT,CASSELAGGQGVRTGELFF
TRBJ2-5,-,TRBV2,TRBD1,TGTGCCAGCAGTCGACAGGGGCGCCAAGAGACCCAGTACTTC,CASSRQGRQETQYF
TRBJ2-7,-,TRBV18,TRBD1,TGTGCCAGCTCACCCTTGGACAGGGGAGCCCACGAGCAGTACTTC,CASSPLDRGAHEQYF
TRBJ2-5,-,TRBV11-3,TRBD2,TGTGCCAGCAGCTTAGGTGGGACTAGTAAAGAGACCCAGTACTTC,CASSLGGTSKETQYF
TRBJ2-3,-,TRBV5-1,TRBD2,TGCGCCAGCAGCAGACTAGCGGGAGGGATCACAGATACGCAGTATTTT,CASSRLAGGITDTQYF
TRBJ2-1,-,TRBV4-2,TRBD2,TGTGCCAGCAGCCAAGCTGCGGGGGGCTACAATGAGCAGTTCTTC,CASSQAAGGYNEQFF
TRBJ1-1,-,TRBV27,TRBD1,TGTGCCAGCAAAGGGGGGACAGGGAAAACTGAAGCTTTCTTT,CASKGGTGKTEAFF
TRBJ1-1,-,TRBV7-9,-,TGTGCCAGCAGCTTAGTGGAGGGGAGTACTGAAGCTTTCTTT,CASSLVEGSTEAFF
TRBJ2-3,-,TRBV3-1/TRBV3-2,TRBD2,TGTGCCAGCAGCCAAGTACGGGAGAGCGGGAATACGCAGTATTTT,CASSQVRESGNTQYF
TRBJ2-3,-,TRBV15,TRBD1,TGTGCCACCAGCAGCGAAACAGGGGGAAAGGAAGATACGCAGTATTTT,CATSSETGGKEDTQYF
TRBJ2-7,-,TRBV12-3/TRBV12-4,-,TGTGCCAGCAGTTTGTCGGGTGTGCAGGAGCAGTACTTC,CASSLSGVQEQYF
TRBJ2-7,-,TRBV19,-,TGTGCCAGTAGTATAAAAACAAGAACCTACGAGCAGTACTTC,CASSIKTRTYEQYF
TRBJ1-2,once,TRBV3-1/TRBV3-2,-,TGTGCCAGCAGCCAAGATCTAGCGCGGGGCTACACCTTC,CASSQDLARGYTF
TRBJ1-2,-,TRBV18,-,TGTGCCAGCTCACCATACGTCCAGGCATACTATGGCTACACCTTC,CASSPYVQAYYGYTF
TRBJ2-5,-,TRBV7-2,TRBD1,TGTGCCAGCACCCCGGACAGGGGGCGGGAGACCCAGTACTTC,CASTPDRGRETQYF
TRBJ1-6,many,TRBV24-1,-,TGTGCCACCTCCTCAGGAAATAATTCACCCCTCCACTTT,CATSSGNNSPLHF
TRBJ2-7,-,TRBV9,-,TGTGCCAGCAGCCCCCCCGAGCCTAGATTTGACGAGCAGTACTTC,CASSPPEPRFDEQYF
TRBJ1-5,-,TRBV28,-,TGTGCCAGCAGACCCAGGGGAAAAGATAGCAATCAGCCCCAGCATTTT,CASRPRGKDSNQPQHF
TRBJ2-3,-,TRBV19,-,TGTGCCTCAAAGTTATCGGGAGAGTTAGATACGCAGTATTTT,CASKLSGELDTQYF
TRBJ2-3,once,TRBV13,TRBD2,TGTGCCAGCAGCTTATTCTCCAACGGGGGGGATACGCAGTATTTT,CASSLFSNGGDTQYF
TRBJ2-3,-,TRBV20-1,-,TGCAGTGCTACCGAGATAGATACGCAGTATTTT,CSATEIDTQYF
TRBJ2-2,-,TRBV19,TRBD2,TGTGCCAGTAGTATAGACCCGACTAGCGGGGGTTCTGGCGGGGAGCTGTTTTTT,CASSIDPTSGGSGGELFF
TRBJ2-7,-,TRBV4-1,-,TGCGCCAGCAGCCAAGCTTTACTCGGAGTTTCCTACGAGCAGTACTTC,CASSQALLGVSYEQYF
TRBJ2-3,few,TRBV7-2,-,TGTGCCAGCAGCCCTTTTATGGATACGCAGTATTTT,CASSPFMDTQYF
TRBJ2-7,few,TRBV13,-,TGTGCCAGCAGCTTAACCCGCGTTGACTACGAGCAGTACTTC,CASSLTRVDYEQYF
TRBJ1-5,-,TRBV19,-,TGTGCCAGTAGTATATCAATCCGGACAGTCTCCAATCAGCCCCAGCATTTT,CASSISIRTVSNQPQHF
TRBJ2-1,once,TRBV7-7,-,TGTGCCAGCAGCTTAGGTAGTAATCCCTACAATGAGCAGTTCTTC,CASSLGSNPYNEQFF